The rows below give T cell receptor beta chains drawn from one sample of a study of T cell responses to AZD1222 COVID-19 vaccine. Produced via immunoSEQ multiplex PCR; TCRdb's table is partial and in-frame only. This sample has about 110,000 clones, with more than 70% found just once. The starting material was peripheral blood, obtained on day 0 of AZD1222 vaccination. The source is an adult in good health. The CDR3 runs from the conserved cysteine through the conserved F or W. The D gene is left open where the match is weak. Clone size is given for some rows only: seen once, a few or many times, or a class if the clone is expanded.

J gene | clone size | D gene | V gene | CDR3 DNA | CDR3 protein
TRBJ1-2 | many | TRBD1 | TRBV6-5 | TGTGCCAGCAGTTCAATCACAGGGGCGCCCAACTATGGCTACACCTTC | CASSSITGAPNYGYTF
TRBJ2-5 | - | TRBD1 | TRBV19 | TGTGCCAGTACATTGACAGGGGAAGAGACCCAGTACTTC | CASTLTGEETQYF
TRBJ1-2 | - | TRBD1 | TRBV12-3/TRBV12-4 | TGTGCCAGCAGGAAGGGACAGAACTATGGCTACACCTTC | CASRKGQNYGYTF
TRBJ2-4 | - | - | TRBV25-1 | TGTGCCAGCAGTGGAGGGGTAGCCAAAAACATTCAGTACTTC | CASSGGVAKNIQYF
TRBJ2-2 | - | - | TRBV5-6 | TGTGCCAGCAGCTGGCGGGTGAACACCGGGGAGCTGTTTTTT | CASSWRVNTGELFF
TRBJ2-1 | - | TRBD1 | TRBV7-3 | TGTGCCAGCAGCCCGCGGACAGGGGGCTACAATGAGCAGTTCTTC | CASSPRTGGYNEQFF
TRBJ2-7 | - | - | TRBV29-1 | TGCAGCGTTGAAACTGGAACGGTCCTTAATGAGCAGTACTTC | CSVETGTVLNEQYF
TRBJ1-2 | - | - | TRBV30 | TGTGCCTGGGCGGACCACGGGGGTGGCTACACCTTC | CAWADHGGGYTF
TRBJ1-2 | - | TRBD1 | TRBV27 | TGTGCGGCGTCAAGACAGGGGGGAAACTATGGCTACACCTTC | CAASRQGGNYGYTF
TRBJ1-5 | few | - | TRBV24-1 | TGTGCCACCAGTGATGGGGGGCTTGGATATAGCAATCAGCCCCAGCATTTT | CATSDGGLGYSNQPQHF
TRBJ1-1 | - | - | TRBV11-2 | TGTGCCAGCAGCTTAGCCGGGGGGGGAACGGACACTGAAGCTTTCTTT | CASSLAGGGTDTEAFF
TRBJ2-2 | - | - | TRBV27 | TGTGCCAGCAGTTTGGGTGGGGGGCTGGAGCTGTTTTTT | CASSLGGGLELFF
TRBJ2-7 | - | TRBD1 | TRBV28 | TGTGCCAGCAGCCGAGACAGGGTGATTGTCGAGCAGTACTTC | CASSRDRVIVEQYF
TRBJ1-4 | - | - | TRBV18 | TGTGCCAGCTCAACGGGAGCCGAAAAACTGTTTTTT | CASSTGAEKLFF
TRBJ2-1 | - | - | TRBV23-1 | TGCGCCAGCACCCCCCCCGGGACGGCCTACAATGAGCAGTTCTTC | CASTPPGTAYNEQFF
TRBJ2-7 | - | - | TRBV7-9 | TGTGCCAGCAGCCGCTCCGGACAGCCCCACGAGCAGTACTTC | CASSRSGQPHEQYF
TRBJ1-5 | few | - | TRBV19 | TGTGCCAGTAGTATATGGGGGGTGGATCCCGTAAATCAGCCCCAGCATTTT | CASSIWGVDPVNQPQHF
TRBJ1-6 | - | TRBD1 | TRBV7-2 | TGTGCCAGCAGCCGGGACAGGAGGAATTCACCCCTCCACTTT | CASSRDRRNSPLHF
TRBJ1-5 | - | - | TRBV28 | TGTGCCAGCAGTTTAACCGGAATCAATCAGCCCCAGCATTTT | CASSLTGINQPQHF
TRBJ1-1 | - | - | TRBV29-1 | TGCAGCGGGGTTCACACTGAAGCTTTCTTT | CSGVHTEAFF
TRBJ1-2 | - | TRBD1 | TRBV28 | TGTGCCAGCAGTTTAGGGGACAGGGCGTCGTTCGGCTACACCTTC | CASSLGDRASFGYTF
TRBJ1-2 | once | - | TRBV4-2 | TGTGCCAGCAGCCAAGCAACCCCCGGACGGTTCTATGGCTACACCTTC | CASSQATPGRFYGYTF
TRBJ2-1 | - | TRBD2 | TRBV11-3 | TGTGCCAGCAGCCCTAGTTTGTTTAGCGGGAGACCAACCAATGAGCAGTTCTTC | CASSPSLFSGRPTNEQFF
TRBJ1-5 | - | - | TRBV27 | TGTGCCAGCAGTTTAGCCGGAGATCAGCCCCAGCATTTT | CASSLAGDQPQHF